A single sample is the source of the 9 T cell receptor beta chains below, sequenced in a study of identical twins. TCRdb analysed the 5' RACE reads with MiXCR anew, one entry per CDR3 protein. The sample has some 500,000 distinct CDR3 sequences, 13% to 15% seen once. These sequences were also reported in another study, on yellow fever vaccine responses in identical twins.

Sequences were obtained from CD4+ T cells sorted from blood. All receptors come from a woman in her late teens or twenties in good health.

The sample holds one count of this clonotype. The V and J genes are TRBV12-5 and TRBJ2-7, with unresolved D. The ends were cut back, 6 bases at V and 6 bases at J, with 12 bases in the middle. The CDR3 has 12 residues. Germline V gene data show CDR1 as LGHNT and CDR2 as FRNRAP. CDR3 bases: TGTGCTAGTGGGAAAAGACCCCCCGAGCAGTACTTC. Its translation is CASGKRPPEQYF.

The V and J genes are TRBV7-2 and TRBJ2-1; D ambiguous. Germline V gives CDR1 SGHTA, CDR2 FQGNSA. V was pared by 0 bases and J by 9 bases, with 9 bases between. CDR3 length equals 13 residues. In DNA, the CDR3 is TGTGCCAGCAGCTTAGCCGTAACCGTTGAGCAGTTCTTC. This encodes CASSLAVTVEQFF.

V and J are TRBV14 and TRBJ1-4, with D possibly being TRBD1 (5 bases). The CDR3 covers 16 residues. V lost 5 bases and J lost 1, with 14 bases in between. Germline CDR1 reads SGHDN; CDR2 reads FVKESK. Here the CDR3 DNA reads TGTGCCAGCAGCAGCCTCGACAGCGGAACTAATGAAAAACTGTTTTTT. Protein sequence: CASSSLDSGTNEKLFF.

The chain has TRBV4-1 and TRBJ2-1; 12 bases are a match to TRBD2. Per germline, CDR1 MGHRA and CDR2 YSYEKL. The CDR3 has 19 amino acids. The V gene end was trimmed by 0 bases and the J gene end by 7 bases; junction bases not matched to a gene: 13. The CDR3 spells CASSQDRTPTSGRRNEQFF. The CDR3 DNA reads TGCGCCAGCAGCCAAGATAGGACCCCGACTAGCGGGAGAAGAAATGAGCAGTTCTTC.

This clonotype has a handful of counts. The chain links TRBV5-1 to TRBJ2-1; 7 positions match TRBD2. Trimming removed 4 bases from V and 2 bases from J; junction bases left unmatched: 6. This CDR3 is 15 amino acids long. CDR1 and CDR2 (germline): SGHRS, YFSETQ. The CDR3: CASSTGGTTYNEQFF. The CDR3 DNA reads TGCGCCAGCAGCACCGGGGGGACGACCTACAATGAGCAGTTCTTC.

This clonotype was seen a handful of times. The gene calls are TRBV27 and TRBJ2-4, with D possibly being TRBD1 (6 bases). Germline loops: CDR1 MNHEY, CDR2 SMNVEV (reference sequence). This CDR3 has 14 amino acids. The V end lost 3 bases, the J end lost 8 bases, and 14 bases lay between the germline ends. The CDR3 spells CASSLRSQGYIQYF. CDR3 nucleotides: TGTGCCAGCAGTTTGCGCTCCCAGGGGTACATTCAGTACTTC.

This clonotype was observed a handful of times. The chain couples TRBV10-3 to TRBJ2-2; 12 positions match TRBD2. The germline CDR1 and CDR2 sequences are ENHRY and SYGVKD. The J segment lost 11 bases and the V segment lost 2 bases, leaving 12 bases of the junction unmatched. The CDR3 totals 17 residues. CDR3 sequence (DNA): TGTGCCATCAGTGAGGATCCTGCGGGACTAGCGGGTGCCGAGCTGTTTTTT. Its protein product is CAISEDPAGLAGAELFF.

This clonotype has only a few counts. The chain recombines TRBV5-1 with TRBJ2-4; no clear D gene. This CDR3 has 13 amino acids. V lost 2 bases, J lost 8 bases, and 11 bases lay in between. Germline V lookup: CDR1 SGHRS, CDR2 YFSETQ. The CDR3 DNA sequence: TGCGCCAGCAGCTTACAGCGCATGGACATTCAGTACTTC. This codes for CASSLQRMDIQYF.

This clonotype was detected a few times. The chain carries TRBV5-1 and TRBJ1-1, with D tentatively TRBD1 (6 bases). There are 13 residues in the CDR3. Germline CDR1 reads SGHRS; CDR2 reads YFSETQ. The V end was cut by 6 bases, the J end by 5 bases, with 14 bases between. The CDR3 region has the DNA TGCGCCAGCACCCAGGGGTTTGTGACTGAAGCTTTCTTT. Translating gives CASTQGFVTEAFF.